This entry features one TCR beta chain sequence. Its target antigen remains unknown. Qualities for individual bases were not recorded, and no much larger clone is one base off. The sample originates from a study of immunodeficiency (dated by TCRdb to about 2019). With regard to the full study: Repertoire analysis was done to look for VDJ recombination defects and oligoclonality. The full study reports these points: Compared with control CD8+ T cells, patient CD8+ T cells had restricted TRB V-J pairing and reduced productive entropy. Based on top-100 and total clonotype frequencies, severe oligoclonality showed up in patient CD8+ T cells, whereas patient CD4+ T cells did not show severe oligoclonality. Entropy comparisons showed n=3 (open circles) for patients versus healthy controls; a thymic development effect was only suggested as possible.

After extraction using the QIAamp DNA Blood Mini Kit, genomic DNA was sent off for immunoSEQ repertoire analysis. Multiplex PCR was used to amplify CDR3 regions from a standard amount of genomic DNA template. An Illumina platform was used to sequence the PCR products. As for how the authors treated the data: Sequences were mapped to a reference, using V, D and J gene definitions from IMGT. To get rid of PCR and sequencing errors, closely related sequences were merged using a nearest-neighbor clustering algorithm. V, D and J usage was examined in productive unique and total sequences using ImmunoSEQ Analyzer tools along with R version 3.6.1. Entries here come from immuneACCESS through TCRdb and include only in-frame sequences with V and J called. Some clones fail to appear in such tables; in the studies checked, an unresolved V gene covers under half of the shortfall, and the cause of the remainder is unknown. The V and J calls and clone size were taken over from that table, and D and trimming were inferred from the DNA. The sample yields around 1,000 clones; about nine tenths were counted once. In total, the top ten clones hold approximately 1.3% of the sample.

Relative to germline, V is 0 bases shorter and J is 4 bases shorter, with 9 bases between their ends. The germline V gene (reference sequence) yields MNHEY for CDR1 and SMNVEV for CDR2. From its cysteine to its phenylalanine, the CDR3 spans 14 amino acids. Kept here is only the CDR3 DNA, which spans 42 bases and is read in frame from base 1. CD3+CD8+ T cells were sorted from fresh PBMCs before TCR sequencing. The V gene is TRBV27 and the J gene is TRBJ1-2, with a weak D call of TRBD1 (6 bases match). This TCR came from a female donor. The sequenced material came from CD8+ T cells from blood. The DNA is as follows: TGTGCCAGCAGTTTATCTGGGGGCGGCTATGGCTACACCTTC. This is translated as CASSLSGGGYGYTF.